This passage covers 10 T cell receptor beta chains from one sample sequenced in a study of shared clonotypes between healthy human individuals. Here immunoSEQ multiplex PCR was the method, and the copy in TCRdb shows in-frame clones only, minus some. The sample records millions of clones, approximately 95% being singletons. The specimen sequenced was naive CD4+ T cells from PBMCs. Subset reported: CD45RA+ positively selected. These receptors were taken from a man aged 18 to 30 in good health. Some clones in this sample may be carry-over from other donors' samples.

A single count supports this clone. V is TRBV30 and J is TRBJ2-3; possibly TRBD2 for D (6 bases). Germline V gene data show CDR1 as GTSNPN and CDR2 as SVGIG (reference sequence). CDR3 length: 14 residues. V lost 5 bases to trimming and J lost 3 bases, with 15 bases between them. The CDR3 DNA reads TGTGCCTGGGGAAGACTAGTGTGGACAGATACGCAGTATTTT. Its protein is CAWGRLVWTDTQYF.

The rearrangement joins TRBV6-5 to TRBJ2-1, with 14 bases aligning to TRBD2. The V and J ends lost 0 bases and 5 bases, in that order; junction bases with no gene match: 0. This CDR3 is 16 amino acids long. Looked up from germline, CDR1 is MNHEY and CDR2 is SVGAGI. Here the CDR3 reads CASSYSGLAGDNEQFF. CDR3 bases: TGTGCCAGCAGTTACTCGGGACTAGCGGGAGACAATGAGCAGTTCTTC.

Comment on this clone: The same CDR3 can be traced to other DNA sequences in this sample. The chain uses TRBV28 and TRBJ1-1; possible D gene TRBD1, 5 bases. CDR1 and CDR2 (germline): MDHEN, SYDVKM. This CDR3 comprises 14 residues. Trimming left V 2 bases short and J 3 bases short, with 10 bases between. CDR3: CASSLGRADTEAFF. Written as DNA, the CDR3 is TGTGCCAGCAGTTTAGGCAGGGCTGACACTGAAGCTTTCTTT.

This clone came up once. DNA of the CDR3: TGTGCCAGCAGCTTAGCGTTACCTCGGGGTTCCTACGAGCAGTACTTC. Its translation is CASSLALPRGSYEQYF. The chain uses TRBV7-9 and TRBJ2-7; tentatively, D is TRBD2 (5 bases). Germline V lookup: CDR1 SEHNR, CDR2 FQNEAQ (reference sequence). The V end was cut by 0 bases, the J end by 1 base, with 13 bases between. The CDR3 contains 16 residues.

This clone was found once. The chain employs TRBV5-1 and TRBJ2-1; D ambiguous. The germline CDR1 and CDR2 sequences are SGHRS and YFSETQ. The CDR3 runs 14 residues. The V gene lost 0 bases and the J gene lost 6 bases, with 10 bases spanning the gap. The CDR3 is CASSLGQVINEQFF. Here the CDR3 DNA reads TGCGCCAGCAGCTTGGGGCAGGTTATCAATGAGCAGTTCTTC.

The V and J genes are TRBV27 and TRBJ2-7, with 7 positions matching TRBD1. Germline V CDR1 and CDR2: MNHEY, SMNVEV (reference sequence). V trimming: 3 bases; J trimming: 6 bases; junction bases outside the gene matches: 8. The CDR3 totals 14 residues. CDR3 DNA: TGTGCCAGCAGTTTGAGAGACAGGGCTTCCGAGCAGTACTTC. Translating gives CASSLRDRASEQYF.

V gene TRBV27 combines with J gene TRBJ2-5; weak D call: TRBD1 (5 bases). Germline CDR1 MNHEY, CDR2 SMNVEV (reference sequence). This CDR3 contains 14 residues. Trimming shortened V by 0 bases and J by 4 bases, and 9 bases separated the two germline ends. The CDR3 bases are TGTGCCAGCAGTTTATCTAGGACACGAGAGACCCAGTACTTC. It encodes CASSLSRTRETQYF.

About this clone itself: The same CDR3 also results from other DNA sequences found in this sample. The chain recombines TRBV5-6 with TRBJ1-5; TRBD1 is a possible D gene (5 bases). V was cut by 5 bases and J by 4 bases, with 10 bases left in between. CDR3 length equals 13 residues. The germline V gene encodes CDR1 SGHDT and CDR2 YYEEEE. DNA of the CDR3: TGTGCCAGCAGTAGGGGTTCTAATCAGCCCCAGCATTTT. It yields the protein CASSRGSNQPQHF.

The V call is TRBV5-1, the J call TRBJ1-3; D ambiguous. From germline, CDR1 is SGHRS and CDR2 YFSETQ. Trimming shortened V by 1 base and J by 7 bases, and 15 bases separated the two germline ends. CDR3 size: 15 residues. The CDR3 loop is CASSLNWVPGNTIYF. CDR3 nucleotides: TGCGCCAGCAGCTTGAATTGGGTACCGGGGAACACCATATATTTT.

DNA of the CDR3: TGCGCCAGCAGGTCAGGGGATGGAAACATTCAGTACTTC. This gives the protein CASRSGDGNIQYF. The chain combines TRBV5-1 with TRBJ2-4; a possible D gene is TRBD1 (6 bases). Germline V gives CDR1 SGHRS, CDR2 YFSETQ. The CDR3 has 13 amino acids. V lost 5 bases and J lost 6, with 12 bases in between.